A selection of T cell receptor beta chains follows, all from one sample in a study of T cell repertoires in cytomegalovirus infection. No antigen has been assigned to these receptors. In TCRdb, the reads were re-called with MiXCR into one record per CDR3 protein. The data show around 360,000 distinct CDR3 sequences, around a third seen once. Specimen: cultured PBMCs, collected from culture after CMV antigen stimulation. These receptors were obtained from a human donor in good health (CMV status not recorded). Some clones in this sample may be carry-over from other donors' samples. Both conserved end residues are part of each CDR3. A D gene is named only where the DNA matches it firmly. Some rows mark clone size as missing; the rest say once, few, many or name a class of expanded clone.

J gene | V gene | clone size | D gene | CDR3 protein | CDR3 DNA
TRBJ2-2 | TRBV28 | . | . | CASSVSSVNTGELFF | TGTGCCAGCAGTGTCTCGAGTGTCAACACCGGGGAGCTGTTTTTT
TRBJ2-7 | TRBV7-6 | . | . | CASSPGKAPVF | TGTGCCAGCAGCCCAGGGAAAGCCCCTGTCTTC
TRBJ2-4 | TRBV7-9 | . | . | CASSSSTGNIQYF | TGTGCCAGCAGCTCCTCAACGGGAAACATTCAGTACTTC
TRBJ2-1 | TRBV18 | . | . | CASSPQLNEQFF | TGTGCCAGCTCACCACAGCTCAATGAGCAGTTCTTC
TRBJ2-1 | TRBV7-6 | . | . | CASIVAPAAEQFF | TGTGCCAGCATCGTGGCTCCGGCGGCTGAGCAGTTCTTC
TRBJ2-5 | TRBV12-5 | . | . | CASGLTGETQYF | TGTGCTAGTGGTTTGACAGGGGAGACCCAGTACTTC
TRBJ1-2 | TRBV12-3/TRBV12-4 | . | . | CASSFQGNGYTF | TGTGCCAGCAGTTTTCAGGGTAATGGCTACACCTTC
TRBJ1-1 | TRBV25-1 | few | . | CASSVSGPLSEAFF | TGTGCCAGCAGTGTTTCGGGACCGCTCTCTGAAGCTTTCTTT
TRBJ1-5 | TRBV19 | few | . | CASNYDSGIQPQHF | TGTGCCAGTAACTATGACAGTGGAATTCAGCCCCAGCATTTT
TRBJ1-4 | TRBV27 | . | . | CASSLLGGQDEKLFF | TGTGCCAGCAGTTTATTGGGGGGGCAGGATGAAAAACTGTTTTTT
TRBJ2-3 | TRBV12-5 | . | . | CASGLPVQRTDTQYF | TGTGCTAGTGGTTTGCCGGTACAGAGGACAGATACGCAGTATTTT
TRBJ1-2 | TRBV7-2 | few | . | CASSLATGRNNYGYTF | TGTGCCAGCAGCTTAGCGACGGGACGGAACAACTATGGCTACACCTTC
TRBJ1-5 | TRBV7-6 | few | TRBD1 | CASSQLVGQGNQPQHF | TGTGCCAGCAGCCAATTAGTAGGACAGGGCAATCAGCCCCAGCATTTT
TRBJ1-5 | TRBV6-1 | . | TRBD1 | CATQGAVNQPQHF | TGTGCCACACAGGGGGCAGTCAATCAGCCCCAGCATTTT
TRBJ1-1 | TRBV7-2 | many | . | CASSLLPEGTEAFF | TGTGCCAGCAGCTTACTGCCGGAGGGCACTGAAGCTTTCTTT
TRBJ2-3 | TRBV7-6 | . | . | CASHSGSRVNTQYF | TGTGCCAGCCACAGCGGCTCCCGTGTGAATACGCAGTATTTT
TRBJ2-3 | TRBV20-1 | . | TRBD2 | CSASRGGRASDTQYF | TGCAGTGCTAGTCGAGGCGGGAGGGCCTCAGATACGCAGTATTTT
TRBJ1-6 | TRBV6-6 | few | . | CASSYGAAYNSPLHF | TGTGCCAGCAGTTACGGGGCAGCATATAATTCACCCCTCCACTTT
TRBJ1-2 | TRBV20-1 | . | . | CSARDRPIYGYTF | TGCAGTGCTAGAGATCGACCTATCTATGGCTACACCTTC
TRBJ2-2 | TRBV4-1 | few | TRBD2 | CASSQGPLAGGYTGELFF | TGCGCCAGCAGCCAAGGCCCACTAGCGGGAGGGTACACCGGGGAGCTGTTTTTT
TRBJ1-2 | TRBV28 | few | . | CASSLSLYGYTF | TGTGCCAGCAGTTTATCCCTCTATGGCTACACCTTC
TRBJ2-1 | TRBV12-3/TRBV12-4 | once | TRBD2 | CASSGGLAEGHNEQFF | TGTGCCAGCAGTGGAGGACTAGCCGAGGGCCATAATGAGCAGTTCTTC
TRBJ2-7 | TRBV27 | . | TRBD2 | CASSSRTSGSSYEQYF | TGTGCCAGCAGTTCCAGGACTAGCGGGAGCTCCTACGAGCAGTACTTC
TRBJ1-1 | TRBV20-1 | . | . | CSAGGGQPNTEAFF | TGCAGTGCTGGGGGGGGGCAGCCGAACACTGAAGCTTTCTTT
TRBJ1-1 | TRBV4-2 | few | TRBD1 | CASSQDSRTGGYRTEAFF | TGTGCCAGCAGCCAAGACTCCCGGACAGGGGGCTATCGTACTGAAGCTTTCTTT
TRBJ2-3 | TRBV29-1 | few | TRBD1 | CSGRGTDSTDTQYF | TGCAGCGGGCGAGGGACAGATTCCACAGATACGCAGTATTTT
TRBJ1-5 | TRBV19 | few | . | CASRQMTDASKPQHF | TGTGCCAGTCGGCAAATGACAGACGCAAGCAAGCCCCAGCATTTT
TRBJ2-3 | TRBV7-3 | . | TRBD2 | CASGNWGGSTDTQYF | TGTGCCAGCGGTAACTGGGGGGGTAGCACAGATACGCAGTATTTT
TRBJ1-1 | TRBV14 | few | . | CASSQDGGVFGTEAFF | TGTGCCAGCAGCCAAGATGGTGGGGTTTTCGGCACTGAAGCTTTCTTT
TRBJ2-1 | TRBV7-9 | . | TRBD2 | CASSLSGTGAYNEQFF | TGTGCCAGCAGCTTGAGCGGGACTGGCGCCTACAATGAGCAGTTCTTC
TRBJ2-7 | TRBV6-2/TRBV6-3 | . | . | CASSTRTLYEQYF | TGTGCCAGCAGTACACGGACACTTTACGAGCAGTACTTC
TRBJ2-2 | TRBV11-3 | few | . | CASRRDSYRELFF | TGTGCCAGCAGGAGGGACTCCTACCGGGAGCTGTTTTTT
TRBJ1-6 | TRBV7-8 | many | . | CASSFYRDGSSPLHF | TGTGCCAGCAGCTTCTACAGAGACGGGAGTTCACCCCTCCACTTT
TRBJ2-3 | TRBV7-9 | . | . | CASSSWEDTQYF | TGTGCCAGCAGCTCCTGGGAGGATACGCAGTATTTT
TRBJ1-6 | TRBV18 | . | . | CASSPTLGAYNSPLHF | TGTGCCAGCTCTCCGACATTGGGCGCCTATAATTCACCCCTCCACTTT
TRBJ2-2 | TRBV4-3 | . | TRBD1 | CASSQDRTGVGGELFF | TGCGCCAGCAGCCAAGATCGGACAGGGGTCGGCGGGGAGCTGTTTTTT
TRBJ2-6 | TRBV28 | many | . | CASSSSGANVLTF | TGTGCCAGCAGTTCCTCTGGGGCCAACGTCCTGACTTTC
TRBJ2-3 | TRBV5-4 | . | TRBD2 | CASSAGLAGGMDTQNF | TGTGCCAGCAGCGCGGGACTAGCGGGAGGGATGGATACGCAGAATTTT
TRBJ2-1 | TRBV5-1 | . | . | CASSSGLAGFNEQFF | TGCGCCAGCAGCAGCGGGCTTGCGGGGTTCAATGAGCAGTTCTTC
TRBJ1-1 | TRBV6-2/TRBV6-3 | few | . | CASSYGERASAFF | TGTGCCAGCAGTTACGGCGAGCGGGCTTCAGCTTTCTTT
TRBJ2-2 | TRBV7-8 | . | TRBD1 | CASTSGTAYTGELFF | TGTGCCAGCACCTCCGGGACAGCTTACACCGGGGAGCTGTTTTTT
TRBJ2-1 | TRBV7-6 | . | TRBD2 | CASLGGGRGEQFF | TGTGCCAGCCTCGGGGGAGGGCGAGGTGAGCAGTTCTTC
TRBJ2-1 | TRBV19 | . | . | CASTADVSSYNEQFF | TGTGCCAGTACCGCGGACGTCAGCTCCTACAATGAGCAGTTCTTC
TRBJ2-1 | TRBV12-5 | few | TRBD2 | CASGSPLPGGLADNEQFF | TGTGCTAGTGGTTCACCTCTACCTGGGGGACTAGCTGACAATGAGCAGTTCTTC
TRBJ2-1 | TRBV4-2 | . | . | CASSQEPSISYNEQFF | TGTGCCAGCAGCCAAGAACCGAGTATATCCTACAATGAGCAGTTCTTC
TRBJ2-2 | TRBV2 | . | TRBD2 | CASSTETSGTGELFF | TGTGCCAGCAGTACAGAGACTAGCGGCACCGGGGAGCTGTTTTTT
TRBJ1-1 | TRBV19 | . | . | CASSIVDGGDTEAFF | TGTGCCAGTAGTATAGTGGACGGCGGTGACACTGAAGCTTTCTTT
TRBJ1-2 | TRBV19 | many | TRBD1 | CASAIGQAGGNYGYTF | TGTGCCAGTGCTATAGGACAGGCTGGGGGAAACTATGGCTACACCTTC
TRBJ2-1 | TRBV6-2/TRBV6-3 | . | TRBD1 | CASSSHLPGQGVYNEQFF | TGTGCCAGCAGTTCCCACCTACCGGGACAGGGAGTCTACAATGAGCAGTTCTTC
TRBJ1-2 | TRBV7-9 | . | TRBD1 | CASSNRGQGYTF | TGTGCCAGCAGCAACAGGGGGCAGGGCTACACCTTC
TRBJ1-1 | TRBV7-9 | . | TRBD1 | CASNRGVDTEAFF | TGTGCCAGCAACAGGGGGGTTGACACTGAAGCTTTCTTT
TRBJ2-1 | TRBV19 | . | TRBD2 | CASSAARAGGYNEQFF | TGTGCCAGTAGTGCCGCCCGGGCGGGAGGTTACAATGAGCAGTTCTTC
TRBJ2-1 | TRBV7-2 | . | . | CASSLLELSYNEQFF | TGTGCCAGCAGCTTATTGGAGCTCTCCTACAATGAGCAGTTCTTC
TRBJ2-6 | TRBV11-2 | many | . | CASSRGPGANVLTF | TGTGCCAGCAGCCGAGGGCCTGGGGCCAACGTCCTGACTTTC
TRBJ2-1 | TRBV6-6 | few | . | CASSRGSGYNEQFF | TGTGCCAGCAGCCGGGGTAGCGGCTACAATGAGCAGTTCTTC
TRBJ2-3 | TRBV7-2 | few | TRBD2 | CATRVGAGSTDTQYF | TGTGCCACGCGAGTGGGAGCGGGAAGCACAGATACGCAGTATTTT
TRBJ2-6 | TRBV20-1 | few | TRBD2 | CSARSGRAQTGANVLTF | TGCAGTGCTAGAAGCGGGAGGGCCCAGACTGGGGCCAACGTCCTGACTTTC
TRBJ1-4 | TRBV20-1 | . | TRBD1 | CSAKGQGNEKLFF | TGCAGTGCTAAAGGACAGGGGAATGAAAAACTGTTTTTT
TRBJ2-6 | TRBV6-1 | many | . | CASSEGLSGANVLTF | TGTGCCAGCAGTGAAGGACTCTCTGGGGCCAACGTCCTGACTTTC